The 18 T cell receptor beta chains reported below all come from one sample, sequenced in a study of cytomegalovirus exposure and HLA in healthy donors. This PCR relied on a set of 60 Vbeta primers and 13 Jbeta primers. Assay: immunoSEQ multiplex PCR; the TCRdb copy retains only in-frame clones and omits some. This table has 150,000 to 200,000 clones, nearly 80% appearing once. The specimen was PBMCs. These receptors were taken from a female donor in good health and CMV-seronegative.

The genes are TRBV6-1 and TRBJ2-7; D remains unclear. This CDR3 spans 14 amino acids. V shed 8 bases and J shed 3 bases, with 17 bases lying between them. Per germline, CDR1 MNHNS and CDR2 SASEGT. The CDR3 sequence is CASCVAPSSYEQYF. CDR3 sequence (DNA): TGTGCCAGCTGTGTGGCCCCTAGTAGCTACGAGCAGTACTTC.

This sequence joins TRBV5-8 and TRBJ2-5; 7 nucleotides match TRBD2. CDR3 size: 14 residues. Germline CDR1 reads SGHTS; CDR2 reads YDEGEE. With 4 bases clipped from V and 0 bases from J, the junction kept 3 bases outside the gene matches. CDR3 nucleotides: TGTGCCAGCAGCGTAACTAGCGACCAAGAGACCCAGTACTTC. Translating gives CASSVTSDQETQYF.

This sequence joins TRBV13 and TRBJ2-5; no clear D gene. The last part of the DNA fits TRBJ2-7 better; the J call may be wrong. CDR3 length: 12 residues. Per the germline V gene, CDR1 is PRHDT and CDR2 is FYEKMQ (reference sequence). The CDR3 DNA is TGTGCCAGCAGCTTAGGAGAAAACGAGCAGTACTTC. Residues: CASSLGENEQYF.

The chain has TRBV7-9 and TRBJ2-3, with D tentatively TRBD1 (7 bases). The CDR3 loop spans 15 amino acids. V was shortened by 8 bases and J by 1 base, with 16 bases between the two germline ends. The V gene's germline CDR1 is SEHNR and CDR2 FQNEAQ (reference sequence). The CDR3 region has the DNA TGTGCCAGCGAAGGAGGGGGCCTCCGCACAGATACGCAGTATTTT. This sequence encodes CASEGGGLRTDTQYF.

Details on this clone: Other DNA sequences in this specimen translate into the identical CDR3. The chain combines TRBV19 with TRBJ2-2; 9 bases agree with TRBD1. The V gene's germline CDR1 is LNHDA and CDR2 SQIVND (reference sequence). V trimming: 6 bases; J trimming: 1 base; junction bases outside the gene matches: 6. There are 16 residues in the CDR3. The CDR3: CASRRPGQGNTGELFF. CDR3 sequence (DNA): TGTGCCAGTAGGCGGCCGGGACAGGGGAACACCGGGGAGCTGTTTTTT.

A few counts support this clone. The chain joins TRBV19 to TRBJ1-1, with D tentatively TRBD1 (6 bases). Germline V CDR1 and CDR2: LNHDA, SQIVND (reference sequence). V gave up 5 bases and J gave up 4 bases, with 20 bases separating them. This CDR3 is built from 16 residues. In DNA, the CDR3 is TGTGCCAGTAGTCAGTTATTACAGGGCGGGAGCACTGAAGCTTTCTTT. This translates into CASSQLLQGGSTEAFF.

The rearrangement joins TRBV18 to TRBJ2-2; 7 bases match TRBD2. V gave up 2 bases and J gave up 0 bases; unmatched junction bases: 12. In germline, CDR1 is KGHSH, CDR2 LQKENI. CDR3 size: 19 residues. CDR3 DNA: TGTGCCAGCTCACCAATCTGGCCCGGGGAGGGGCCGAACACCGGGGAGCTGTTTTTT. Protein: CASSPIWPGEGPNTGELFF.

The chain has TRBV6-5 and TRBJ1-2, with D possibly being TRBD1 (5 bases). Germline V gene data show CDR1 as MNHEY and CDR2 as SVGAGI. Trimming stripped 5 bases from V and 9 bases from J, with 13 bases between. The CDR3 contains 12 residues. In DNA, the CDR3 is TGTGCCAGCAGTCGCGGGGCGGGGAGCTACACCTTC. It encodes CASSRGAGSYTF.

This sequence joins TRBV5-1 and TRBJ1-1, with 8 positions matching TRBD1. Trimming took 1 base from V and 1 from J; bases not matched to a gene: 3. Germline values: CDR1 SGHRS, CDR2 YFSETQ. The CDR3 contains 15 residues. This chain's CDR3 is CASSLLQGANTEAFF. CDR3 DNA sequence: TGCGCCAGCAGCTTGTTGCAGGGGGCGAACACTGAAGCTTTCTTT.

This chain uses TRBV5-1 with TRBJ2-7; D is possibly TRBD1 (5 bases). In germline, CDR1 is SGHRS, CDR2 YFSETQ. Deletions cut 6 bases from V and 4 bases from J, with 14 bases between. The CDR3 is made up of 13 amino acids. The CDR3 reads CASTGQGTYEQYF. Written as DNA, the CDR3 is TGCGCCAGCACTGGGCAGGGCACGTACGAGCAGTACTTC.

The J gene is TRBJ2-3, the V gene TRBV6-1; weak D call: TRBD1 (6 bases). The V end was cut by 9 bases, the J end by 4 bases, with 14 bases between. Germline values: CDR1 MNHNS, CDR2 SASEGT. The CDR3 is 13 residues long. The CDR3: CASRPQGADTQYF. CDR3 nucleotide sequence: TGTGCCAGTCGACCACAGGGCGCAGATACGCAGTATTTT.

The CDR3: CASSYIPSEKLFF. The CDR3, as DNA: TGTGCCAGCAGCTATATCCCTTCTGAAAAACTGTTTTTT. This rearrangement joins TRBV7-6 to TRBJ1-4, with no clear D. The V gene lost 4 bases and the J gene lost 7 bases, with 10 bases spanning the gap. This CDR3 region has 13 residues. Germline V gene lookup returns CDR1 SGHVS and CDR2 FNYEAQ.

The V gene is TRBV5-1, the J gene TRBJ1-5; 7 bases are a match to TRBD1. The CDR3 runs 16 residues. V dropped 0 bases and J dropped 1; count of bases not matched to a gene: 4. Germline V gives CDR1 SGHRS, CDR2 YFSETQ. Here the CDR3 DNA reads TGCGCCAGCAGCTTGGGACAGGGAGCAAGCAATCAGCCCCAGCATTTT. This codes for CASSLGQGASNQPQHF.

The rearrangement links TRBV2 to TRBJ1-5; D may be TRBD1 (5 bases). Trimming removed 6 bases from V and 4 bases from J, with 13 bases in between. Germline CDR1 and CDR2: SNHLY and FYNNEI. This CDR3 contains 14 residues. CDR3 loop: CASSPDTLNQPQHF. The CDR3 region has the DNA TGTGCCAGCAGCCCGGACACATTAAATCAGCCCCAGCATTTT.

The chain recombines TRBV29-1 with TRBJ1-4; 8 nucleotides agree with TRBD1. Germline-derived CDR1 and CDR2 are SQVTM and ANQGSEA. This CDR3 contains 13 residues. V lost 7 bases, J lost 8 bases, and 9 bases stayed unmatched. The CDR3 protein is CSAQQGVGEKLFF. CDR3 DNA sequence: TGCAGCGCCCAACAGGGGGTTGGAGAAAAACTGTTTTTT.

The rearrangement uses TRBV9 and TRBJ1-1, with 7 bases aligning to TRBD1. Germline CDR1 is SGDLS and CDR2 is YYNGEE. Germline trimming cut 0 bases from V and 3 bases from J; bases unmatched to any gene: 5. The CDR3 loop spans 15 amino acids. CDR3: CASSVEGGRYTEAFF. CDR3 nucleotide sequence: TGTGCCAGCAGCGTAGAAGGGGGCAGATACACTGAAGCTTTCTTT.

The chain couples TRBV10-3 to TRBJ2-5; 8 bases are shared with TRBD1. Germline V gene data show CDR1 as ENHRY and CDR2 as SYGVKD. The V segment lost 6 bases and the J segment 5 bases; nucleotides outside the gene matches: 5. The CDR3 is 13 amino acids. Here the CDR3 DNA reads TGTGCCATCAGATCGGACAGGGAGGAGACCCAGTACTTC. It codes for CAIRSDREETQYF.

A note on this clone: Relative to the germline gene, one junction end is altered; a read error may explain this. The CDR3 region has the DNA TGTTCCAGCAGCTTAGTATCAGGGTCTCAGGAAGCTTTCTTT. Amino acids: CSSSLVSGSQEAFF. This rearrangement joins TRBV7-9 to TRBJ1-1; a weak D match, TRBD1 (5 bases). The CDR3 consists of 14 residues. The germline V gene has CDR1 SEHNR and CDR2 FQNEAQ (reference sequence). The whole variable domain, remainder taken from reference TRBV7-9 and TRBJ1-1, is DTGVSQNPRHKITKRGQNVTFRCDPISEHNRLYWYRQTLGQGPEFLTYFQNEAQLEKSRLLSDRFSAERPKGSFSTLEIQRTEQGDSAMYLCSSSLVSGSQEAFFGQGTRLTVV.